These 14 T cell receptor beta chains were all obtained from the same sample, sequenced in a study of cytomegalovirus exposure and HLA in healthy donors. Only in-frame clones appear in the TCRdb table, and some are missing; sequencing was by immunoSEQ multiplex PCR. The top ten clones hold about 1.3% of a sample with around 80,000 clones, approximately 96% of them seen once. Sequencing was carried out using PBMCs. These receptors were obtained from a woman aged 18-29 years in good health and CMV-seronegative.

CDR3 DNA sequence: TGCGCCAGCAGTGAGAGGACGGGACACAGCACCTCCTACGAGCAGTACTTC. It encodes CASSERTGHSTSYEQYF. The chain uses TRBV10-1 and TRBJ2-7, with D perhaps TRBD1 (6 bases). V was clipped by 2 bases and J by 0 bases, with 17 bases between them. This CDR3 is 17 amino acids long. Germline V gene sequence: CDR1 WNHNN, CDR2 SYGVQD (reference sequence).

The J gene is TRBJ1-1, the V gene TRBV10-3; TRBD1 matches 9 bases. The J segment lost 3 bases and the V segment lost 6 bases, leaving 5 bases of the junction unmatched. The germline V gene has CDR1 ENHRY and CDR2 SYGVKD. The CDR3 contains 14 residues. CDR3 in DNA: TGTGCCATCAGCGGGACAGGGTATGACACTGAAGCTTTCTTT. Translation gives CAISGTGYDTEAFF.

The rearrangement joins TRBV6-6 to TRBJ2-7; D ambiguous. This CDR3 is 15 amino acids long. CDR1 is MNHNY and CDR2 is SVGAGI in the germline V gene (reference sequence). Trimming cost V 0 bases and J 3 bases, with 12 bases left between them. CDR3 DNA: TGTGCCAGCAGTTACTCAGGCGGAGTGAGCTACGAGCAGTACTTC. The encoded protein is CASSYSGGVSYEQYF.

This clone was found once. The chain recombines TRBV7-8 with TRBJ2-4; 10 bases match TRBD1. Germline CDR1 and CDR2: SGHVS and FQNEAQ. The CDR3 is 17 amino acids. The ends lost 5 bases at V and 6 bases at J; junction bases unmatched: 13. The CDR3 loop reads CASSPRQGATPGNIQYF. The CDR3 DNA reads TGTGCCAGCAGCCCACGACAGGGGGCGACCCCGGGAAACATTCAGTACTTC.

The rearrangement uses TRBV28 and TRBJ1-2; weak D call: TRBD1 (5 bases). This CDR3 is 13 amino acids long. V lost 3 bases and J lost 2, with 7 bases in between. The germline V gene has CDR1 MDHEN and CDR2 SYDVKM. The CDR3 DNA is TGTGCCAGCAGTTTTAGACAGAACTATGGCTACACCTTC. It translates to CASSFRQNYGYTF.

The V gene is TRBV7-9, the J gene TRBJ2-7; 11 positions agree with TRBD2. From germline, CDR1 is SEHNR and CDR2 FQNEAQ (reference sequence). The CDR3 has 18 amino acids. V was pared by 5 bases and J by 4 bases, with 16 bases of the junction left unmatched. CDR3 nucleotide sequence: TGTGCCAGCAGCGCACCAAATTTAGGACTAGCGGGCCCATACGAGCAGTACTTC. It specifies CASSAPNLGLAGPYEQYF.

This rearrangement joins TRBV19 to TRBJ1-3; D gene uncertain. The length of the CDR3 is 13 residues. The V gene's germline CDR1 is LNHDA and CDR2 SQIVND (reference sequence). V was trimmed by 3 bases and J by 1 base, leaving 4 bases between them. The DNA of the CDR3 is TGTGCCAGTAGTATTTCTTCTGGAAACACCATATATTTT. It is translated as CASSISSGNTIYF.

The gene calls are TRBV6-1 and TRBJ1-1; D possibly corresponds to TRBD1 (5 bases). The CDR3 has 14 amino acids. Trimming removed 7 bases at V and 4 bases at J, with 16 bases between. Germline loops: CDR1 MNHNS, CDR2 SASEGT. The CDR3 region is CASKGGAMGTEAFF. The CDR3 DNA sequence: TGTGCCAGCAAGGGAGGGGCGATGGGCACTGAAGCTTTCTTT.

The chain employs TRBV18 and TRBJ1-1; D uncertain. CDR3 length: 15 residues. Trimming took off 5 bases at V and 8 bases at J, with 21 bases between the two ends. The germline gives CDR1 KGHSH, CDR2 LQKENI. The CDR3 sequence is CASSVAQASLPEAFF. The DNA of the CDR3 is TGTGCCAGCTCAGTCGCTCAGGCTAGCCTCCCAGAAGCTTTCTTT.

This chain links TRBV28 with TRBJ2-1; TRBD2 matches 10 bases. Germline assignment: CDR1 MDHEN and CDR2 SYDVKM. J gave up 5 bases and V 2 bases, and 0 bases lay outside the gene matches. The CDR3 contains 14 residues. CDR3 in DNA: TGTGCCAGCAGTTTACTAGCGGGAGACAATGAGCAGTTCTTC. This encodes CASSLLAGDNEQFF.

The table lists this clone with a count of one. This chain joins TRBV4-1 and TRBJ2-1, with 14 bases matching TRBD2. Germline-derived CDR1 and CDR2 are MGHRA and YSYEKL. The CDR3 spans 18 residues. The junction had 11 bases not matched to a gene; V was cut back by 6 bases and J by 4 bases. The CDR3 is CASSQPTSGRASYNEQFF. CDR3 in DNA: TGCGCCAGCAGTCAGCCGACTAGCGGGAGGGCCTCATACAATGAGCAGTTCTTC.

The V gene is TRBV28, the J gene TRBJ1-4; 8 positions match TRBD1. V was clipped by 5 bases and J by 6 bases; unmatched bases: 8. Per the germline V gene, CDR1 is MDHEN and CDR2 is SYDVKM. The CDR3 extends over 15 amino acids. For the CDR3, the DNA is TGTGCCAGCAGTCCCCTCGGCAGGGGGCATGAAAAACTGTTTTTT. Translated, it gives CASSPLGRGHEKLFF.

V and J are TRBV29-1 and TRBJ1-2, with 7 bases that match TRBD1. J lost 6 bases, V lost 2 bases, and 15 bases had no gene match. This CDR3 comprises 16 residues. Germline assignment: CDR1 SQVTM and CDR2 ANQGSEA. CDR3 DNA: TGCAGCGTTGAAAACAGGGGTTCTCCCTGGCTCCATGGCTACACCTTC. As protein: CSVENRGSPWLHGYTF.

The chain carries TRBV6-1 and TRBJ2-7, with 10 bases aligning to TRBD2. The CDR3 extends over 15 amino acids. Germline V gene data show CDR1 as MNHNS and CDR2 as SASEGT. Trimming removed 5 bases from V and 4 bases from J; junction bases left unmatched: 8. The CDR3 DNA follows: TGTGCCAGCAGTACCGCTAGCGGGAGCTTTTACGAGCAGTACTTC. Its translation is CASSTASGSFYEQYF.